Sequencing of this T cell receptor (beta chain) was carried out in a study of CD8 T cells in Susac syndrome. Study results and limitations: By the study's own acknowledgment, its TCR sequencing and HLA analysis included relatively few individuals. There was no clonal expansion in the CD4+ T cell repertoires of Susac syndrome.

With regard to this clonotype: Its antigen is currently unknown.

CDR1 is LGHNA, CDR2 YSLEER, per germline. CDR3 size: 15 residues. V was cut by 0 bases and J by 2 bases, with 8 bases left in between. Patients with Susac syndrome fulfilled recently defined diagnostic criteria for definite or probable disease. cDNA came from roughly 0.47 to 1 ug RNA primed by random hexamers. By means of immunoSEQ multiplex PCR, TCR beta CDR3 spanning 54 Vbeta and 13 Jbeta underwent amplification. One entry per CDR3 protein, called by TCRdb with MiXCR from the immunoSEQ multiplex PCR reads. In the table there are about 150,000 distinct CDR3 sequences, approximately 95% of which are singletons.

The chain joins TRBV4-3 to TRBJ2-1, with D perhaps matching TRBD1 (6 bases). The sequencing sample was made of CD4+ T cells from PBMCs. The TCR sequence derives from a human donor with Susac syndrome. CDR3 nucleotide sequence: TGCGCCAGCAGCCAAGAGGGACATCCCTACAATGAGCAGTTCTTC. As protein: CASSQEGHPYNEQFF.